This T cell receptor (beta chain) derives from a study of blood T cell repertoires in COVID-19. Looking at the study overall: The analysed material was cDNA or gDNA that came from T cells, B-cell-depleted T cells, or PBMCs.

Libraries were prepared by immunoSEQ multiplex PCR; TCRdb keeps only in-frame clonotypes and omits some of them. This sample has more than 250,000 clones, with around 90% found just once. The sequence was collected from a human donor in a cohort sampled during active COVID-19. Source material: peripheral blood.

The CDR3, as DNA: TGTGCCAGCACCGAGATTAGCGGCCCCTACGAGCAGTACTTC. This sequence encodes CASTEISGPYEQYF. The chain links TRBV28 to TRBJ2-7, with D perhaps matching TRBD2 (6 bases). Per germline, CDR1 MDHEN and CDR2 SYDVKM. The CDR3 extends over 14 amino acids. Trimming pared 7 bases from V and 2 bases from J, leaving 15 bases between.